This T cell receptor (beta chain) was documented in a study of blood T cells in healthy people across ages. General observations from the study: Long-lived and aged donors differed, with more naive CD4+ cells and higher diversity in the long-lived.

This clonotype was detected only a few times. The antigen is undetermined. A much more abundant neighbour one base away suggests this may be a read error. Through a sample-barcoded 5' primer and a J-beta primer mix, a second PCR was run for roughly 6 to 11 cycles. In TCRdb, the 5' RACE reads were re-called with MiXCR into one record per CDR3 protein. The sample contains more than 800,000 distinct CDR3 sequences, less than 35% of which appear only once. CDR1 and CDR2 (germline): MNHNY, SVGAGI (reference sequence). The CDR3 is 14 amino acids. The chain uses TRBV6-6 and TRBJ2-1; D possibly corresponds to TRBD1 (7 bases). The sequencing input was blood. The sequence was collected from a woman aged 80 or over in good health. The CDR3 reads CASRYSGGWGEQFF. CDR3 DNA sequence: TGTGCCAGCAGGTACTCAGGGGGGTGGGGTGAGCAGTTCTTC.